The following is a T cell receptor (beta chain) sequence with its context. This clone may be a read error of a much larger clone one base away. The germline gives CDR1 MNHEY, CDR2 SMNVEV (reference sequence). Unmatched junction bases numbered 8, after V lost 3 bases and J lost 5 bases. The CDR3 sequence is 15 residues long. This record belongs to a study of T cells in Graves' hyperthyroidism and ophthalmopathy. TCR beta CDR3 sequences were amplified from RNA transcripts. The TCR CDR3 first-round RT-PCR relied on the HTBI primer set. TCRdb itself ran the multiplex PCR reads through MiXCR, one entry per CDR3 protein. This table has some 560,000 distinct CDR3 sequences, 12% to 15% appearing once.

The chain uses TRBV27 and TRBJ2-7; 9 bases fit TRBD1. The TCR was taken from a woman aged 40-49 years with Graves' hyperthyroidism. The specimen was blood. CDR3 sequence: CASSFLWDRADEQYF. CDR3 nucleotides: TGTGCCAGCAGTTTTCTCTGGGACAGGGCCGACGAGCAGTACTTC.